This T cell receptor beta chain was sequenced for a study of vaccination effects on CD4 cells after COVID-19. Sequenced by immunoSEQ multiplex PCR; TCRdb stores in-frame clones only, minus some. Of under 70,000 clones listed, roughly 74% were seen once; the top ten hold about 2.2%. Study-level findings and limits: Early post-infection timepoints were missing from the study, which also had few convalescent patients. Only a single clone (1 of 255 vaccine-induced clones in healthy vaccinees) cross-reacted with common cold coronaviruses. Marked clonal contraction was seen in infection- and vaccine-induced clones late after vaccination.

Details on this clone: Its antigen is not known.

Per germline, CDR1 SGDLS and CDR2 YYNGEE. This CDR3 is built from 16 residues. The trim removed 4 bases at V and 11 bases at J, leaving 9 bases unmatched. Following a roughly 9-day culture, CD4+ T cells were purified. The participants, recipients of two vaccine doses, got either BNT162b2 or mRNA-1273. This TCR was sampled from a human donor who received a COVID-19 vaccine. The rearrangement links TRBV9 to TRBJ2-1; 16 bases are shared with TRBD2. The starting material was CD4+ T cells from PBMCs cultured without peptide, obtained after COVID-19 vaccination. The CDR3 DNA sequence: TGTGCCAGCAGCTTCGACCCGGGACTAGCGGGGGGGAAGCAGTTCTTC. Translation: CASSFDPGLAGGKQFF.